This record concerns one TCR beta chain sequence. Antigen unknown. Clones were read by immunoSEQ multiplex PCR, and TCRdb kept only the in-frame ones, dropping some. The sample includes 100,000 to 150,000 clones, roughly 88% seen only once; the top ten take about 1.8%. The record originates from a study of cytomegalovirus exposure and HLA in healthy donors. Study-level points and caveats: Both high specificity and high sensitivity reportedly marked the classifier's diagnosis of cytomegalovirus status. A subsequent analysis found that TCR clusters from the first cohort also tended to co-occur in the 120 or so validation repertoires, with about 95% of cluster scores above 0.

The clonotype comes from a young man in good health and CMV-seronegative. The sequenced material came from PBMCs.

The CDR3 loop reads CASSLSQGAGLGYTF. CDR3 sequence (DNA): TGTGCCAGCAGTTTATCACAGGGGGCAGGTCTCGGCTACACCTTC. This sequence joins TRBV27 and TRBJ1-2, with 9 nucleotides matching TRBD1. Germline values: CDR1 MNHEY, CDR2 SMNVEV (reference sequence). The CDR3 has 15 amino acids. V dropped 0 bases and J dropped 8; count of bases not matched to a gene: 7.